The 13 T cell receptor beta chains below were found in one sample sequenced in a study of T cell repertoires in cytomegalovirus infection. One entry per CDR3 protein results from TCRdb running MiXCR on the reads. Of more than 400,000 distinct CDR3 sequences listed, about 30% are singletons. Sequenced sample: PBMCs. These receptors originate from a human donor in good health (CMV status not recorded). Some clones in this sample may be carry-over from other donors' samples.

The table lists this clonotype with a few counts. The chain joins TRBV11-3 to TRBJ1-2; perhaps TRBD1 as D (6 bases). The CDR3 spans 14 residues. The ends were cut back, 5 bases at V and 4 bases at J, with 14 bases in the middle. Germline CDR1 is SGHNT and CDR2 is YENEEA. As DNA, the CDR3 is TGTGCCAGCAGCCAAGGGGGACCTTCCTATGGCTACACCTTC. This sequence encodes CASSQGGPSYGYTF.

This rearrangement joins TRBV20-1 to TRBJ2-5; D could derive from TRBD1 or TRBD2 (6 bases each). The V end was cut by 3 bases, the J end by 1 base, with 18 bases between. CDR1 is DFQATT, CDR2 SNEGSKA, per germline (reference sequence). The CDR3 has 16 residues. The CDR3 here is CSASTRRGAFQETQYF. The CDR3, as DNA: TGCAGTGCTAGTACTAGGAGGGGGGCCTTCCAAGAGACCCAGTACTTC.

The J gene is TRBJ1-1, the V gene TRBV6-2 or TRBV6-3, with D maybe TRBD1 (5 bases). The CDR3 has 13 residues. Germline loops: CDR1 MNHEY, CDR2 SVGEGT. Trimming pared 7 bases from V and 11 bases from J, leaving 20 bases between. The DNA of the CDR3 is TGTGCCAGCACCTACTTGCAGGGTTTTGTCGCTTTCTTT. It yields the protein CASTYLQGFVAFF.

The rearrangement links TRBV7-9 to TRBJ2-4; a possible D gene is TRBD2 (6 bases). The CDR3 spans 17 residues. Trimming left V 1 base short and J 0 bases short, with 13 bases between. Germline lookup yields CDR1 SEHNR and CDR2 FQNEAQ (reference sequence). The chain's CDR3 is CASSLDSAGPAKNIQYF. As DNA, the CDR3 is TGTGCCAGCAGCTTAGACTCGGCGGGGCCAGCCAAAAACATTCAGTACTTC.

The chain has TRBV29-1 and TRBJ1-2; 8 nucleotides line up with TRBD1. Germline trimming cut 6 bases from V and 4 bases from J; bases unmatched to any gene: 7. This CDR3 is built from 13 residues. CDR1 is SQVTM, CDR2 ANQGSEA, per germline. The CDR3 nucleotides are TGCAGCGTAACACAGGGGGTACTCTATGGCTACACCTTC. Its translation is CSVTQGVLYGYTF.

Ten or more counts support this clonotype. This chain joins TRBV7-2 and TRBJ2-7, with TRBD2 matching 11 bases. The length of the CDR3 is 15 residues. The V segment lost 2 bases and the J segment 3 bases; nucleotides outside the gene matches: 3. The V gene's germline CDR1 is SGHTA and CDR2 FQGNSA. Here the CDR3 DNA reads TGTGCCAGCAGCTTAAAACTAGCGGGGGTCTACGAGCAGTACTTC. It specifies CASSLKLAGVYEQYF.

The chain has TRBV19 and TRBJ1-4; possibly TRBD1 for D (6 bases). The CDR3 is made up of 16 amino acids. CDR1 is LNHDA, CDR2 SQIVND, per germline (reference sequence). Trimming took 3 bases from V and 7 from J, leaving 18 bases between them. CDR3 nucleotide sequence: TGTGCCAGTAGTATCGTAGGGGGGGGAGTGACTGAAAAACTGTTTTTT. It encodes CASSIVGGGVTEKLFF.

The rearrangement links TRBV15 to TRBJ2-7; no firm D call. This CDR3 comprises 11 residues. Trimming removed 8 bases from V and 4 bases from J, with 9 bases in between. From germline, CDR1 is LNHNV and CDR2 YYDKDF (reference sequence). CDR3 sequence reads: CATANRYEQYF. The CDR3 bases are TGTGCCACCGCGAACCGGTACGAGCAGTACTTC.

This sequence joins TRBV7-4 and TRBJ2-1; maybe TRBD1 (6 bases). V gave up 1 base and J gave up 8 bases, with 12 bases separating them. The CDR3 has 14 amino acids. Germline lookup yields CDR1 SGHVT and CDR2 SQSDAQ. Here the CDR3 reads CASSLGTVTHEQFF. The CDR3 DNA follows: TGTGCCAGCAGCTTAGGGACAGTTACTCATGAGCAGTTCTTC.

The V gene is TRBV28, the J gene TRBJ1-2; no clear D gene. In germline, CDR1 is MDHEN, CDR2 SYDVKM. The ends were cut back, 2 bases at V and 8 bases at J, with 12 bases in the middle. This CDR3 contains 13 residues. The CDR3 DNA follows: TGTGCCAGCAGTTTACCCACGGGAGGCGGCTACACCTTC. Encoded protein: CASSLPTGGGYTF.

This clonotype was detected only a few times. This chain connects TRBV4-1 to TRBJ1-3; D possibly corresponds to TRBD1 (5 bases). Between the trimmed V and J ends, which lost 3 bases and 2 bases, there was a span of 14 bases. Germline CDR1 is MGHRA and CDR2 is YSYEKL. The CDR3 has 16 amino acids. The chain's CDR3 is CASSQIREIAGNTIYF. The CDR3 coding sequence is TGCGCCAGCAGCCAGATCAGGGAGATCGCTGGAAACACCATATATTTT.

The chain joins TRBV19 to TRBJ1-2, with D tentatively TRBD1 (5 bases). The V end lost 0 bases, the J end lost 2 bases, and 7 bases lay between the germline ends. This CDR3 contains 14 residues. Germline assignment: CDR1 LNHDA and CDR2 SQIVND (reference sequence). The CDR3, as DNA: TGTGCCAGTAGTATAGATCGGGGGAACTATGGCTACACCTTC. This sequence encodes CASSIDRGNYGYTF.

V usage is TRBV23-1 and J usage is TRBJ1-5; D perhaps matches TRBD1 (5 bases). TRBV23-1 is an open reading frame, and its role is uncertain. V was pared by 4 bases and J by 2 bases, with 15 bases between. The CDR3 is 16 residues long. The chain's CDR3 is CASSLNRRRGNQPQHF. For the CDR3, the DNA is TGCGCCAGCAGTCTAAACAGGAGGCGTGGCAATCAGCCCCAGCATTTT.